This T cell receptor (beta chain) was recorded in a study of HIV-infected patients and healthy controls. There are 14 residues in the CDR3. Germline V lookup: CDR1 MNHNY, CDR2 SVGAGI (reference sequence). The trim removed 8 bases at V and 7 bases at J, leaving 11 bases unmatched. This clonotype showed up many times. Whole blood was used without fractionation, so all unsorted peripheral T cells were included. Alpha and beta constant-region primers primed reverse transcription of around 500 ng RNA. Each of the alpha and beta chains got its own library through chain-specific third strand synthesis with indices. One entry per CDR3 protein, called by TCRdb with MiXCR from the 5' RACE reads. The sample lists approximately 7,700 distinct CDR3 sequences; 6.1% were seen once.

Sample: blood, taken before antiretroviral therapy. The chain joins TRBV6-6 to TRBJ2-1; 7 bases fit TRBD2. The sequence came from an adult with HIV infection. The CDR3 nucleotides are TGTGCCAGCGTGGGGGGGAATTATCGGAATGAGCAGTTCTTC. It yields the protein CASVGGNYRNEQFF.